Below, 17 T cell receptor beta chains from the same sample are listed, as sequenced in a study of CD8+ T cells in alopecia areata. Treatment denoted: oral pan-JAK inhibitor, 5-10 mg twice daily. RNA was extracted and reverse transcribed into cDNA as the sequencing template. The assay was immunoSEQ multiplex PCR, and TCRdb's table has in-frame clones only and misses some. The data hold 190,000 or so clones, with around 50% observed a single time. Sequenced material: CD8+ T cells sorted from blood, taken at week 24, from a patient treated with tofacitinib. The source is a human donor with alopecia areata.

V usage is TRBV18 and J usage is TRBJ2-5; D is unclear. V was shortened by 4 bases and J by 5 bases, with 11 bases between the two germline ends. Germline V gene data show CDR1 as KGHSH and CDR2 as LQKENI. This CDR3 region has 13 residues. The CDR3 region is CASSRLRTETQYF. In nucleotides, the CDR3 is TGTGCCAGCTCACGACTGCGGACGGAGACCCAGTACTTC.

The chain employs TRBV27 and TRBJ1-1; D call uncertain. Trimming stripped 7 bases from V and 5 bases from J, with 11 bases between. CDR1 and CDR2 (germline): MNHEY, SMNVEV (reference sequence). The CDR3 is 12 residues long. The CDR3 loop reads CASIKGGTEAFF. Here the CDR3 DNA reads TGTGCCAGCATAAAGGGAGGGACTGAAGCTTTCTTT.

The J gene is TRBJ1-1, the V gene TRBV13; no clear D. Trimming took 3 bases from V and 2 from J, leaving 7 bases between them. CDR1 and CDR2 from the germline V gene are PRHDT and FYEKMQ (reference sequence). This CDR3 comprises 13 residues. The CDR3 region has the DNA TGTGCCAGCAGCTTGGGGAGCAACACTGAAGCTTTCTTT. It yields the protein CASSLGSNTEAFF.

The CDR3 nucleotides are TGTGCCAGCAGTTACCAGGAGGAGACCCAGTACTTC. This translates into CASSYQEETQYF. The chain carries TRBV6-5 and TRBJ2-5, with D hard to call. The CDR3 is 12 residues long. Looked up from germline, CDR1 is MNHEY and CDR2 is SVGAGI. The V gene lost 2 bases and the J gene lost 5 bases, with 6 bases spanning the gap.

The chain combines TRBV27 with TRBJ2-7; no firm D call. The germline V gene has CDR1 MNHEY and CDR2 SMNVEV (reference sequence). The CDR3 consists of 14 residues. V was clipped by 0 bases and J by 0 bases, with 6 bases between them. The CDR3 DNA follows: TGTGCCAGCAGTTTATCGACCCACTCCTACGAGCAGTACTTC. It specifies CASSLSTHSYEQYF.

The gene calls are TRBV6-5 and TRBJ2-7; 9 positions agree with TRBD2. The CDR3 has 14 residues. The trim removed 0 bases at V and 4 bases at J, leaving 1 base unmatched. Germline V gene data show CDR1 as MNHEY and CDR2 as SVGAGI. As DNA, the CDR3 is TGTGCCAGCAGTTACTCTAGCGGGGGTTACGAGCAGTACTTC. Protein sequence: CASSYSSGGYEQYF.

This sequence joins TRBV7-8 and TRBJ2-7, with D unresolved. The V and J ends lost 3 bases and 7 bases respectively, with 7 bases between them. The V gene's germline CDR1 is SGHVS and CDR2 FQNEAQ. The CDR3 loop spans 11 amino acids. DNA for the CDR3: TGTGCCAGCAGCTTTGGGAAAGAGCAGTACTTC. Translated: CASSFGKEQYF.

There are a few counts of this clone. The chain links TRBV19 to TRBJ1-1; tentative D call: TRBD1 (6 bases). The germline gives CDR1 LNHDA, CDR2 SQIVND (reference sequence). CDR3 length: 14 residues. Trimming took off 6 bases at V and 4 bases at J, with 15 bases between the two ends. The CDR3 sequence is CASSPTGGGTEAFF. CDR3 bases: TGTGCCAGTAGCCCCACCGGGGGCGGCACTGAAGCTTTCTTT.

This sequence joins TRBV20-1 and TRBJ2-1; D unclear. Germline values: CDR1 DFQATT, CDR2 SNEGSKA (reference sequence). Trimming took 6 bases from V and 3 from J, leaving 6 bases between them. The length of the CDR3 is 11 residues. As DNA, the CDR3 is TGCAGTGCCCTTTTCTACAATGAGCAGTTCTTC. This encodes CSALFYNEQFF.

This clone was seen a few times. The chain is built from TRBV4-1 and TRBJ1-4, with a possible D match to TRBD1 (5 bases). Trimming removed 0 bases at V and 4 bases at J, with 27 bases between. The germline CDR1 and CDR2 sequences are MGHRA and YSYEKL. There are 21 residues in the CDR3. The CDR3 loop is CASSQDWGWRLVGPHNEKLFF. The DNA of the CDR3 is TGCGCCAGCAGCCAAGATTGGGGGTGGAGACTGGTCGGTCCTCATAATGAAAAACTGTTTTTT.

CDR3 in amino acids: CASSSDGNQPQHF. The CDR3 bases are TGTGCCAGCAGTTCCGACGGCAATCAGCCCCAGCATTTT. This chain joins TRBV6-5 and TRBJ1-5; D is unclear. Germline lookup yields CDR1 MNHEY and CDR2 SVGAGI. The V and J ends lost 4 bases and 2 bases respectively, with 6 bases between them. There are 13 residues in the CDR3.

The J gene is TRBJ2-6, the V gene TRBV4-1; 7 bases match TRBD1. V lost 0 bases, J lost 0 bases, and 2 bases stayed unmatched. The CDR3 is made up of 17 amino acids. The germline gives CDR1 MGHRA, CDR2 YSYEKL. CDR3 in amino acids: CASSQEQGTSGANVLTF. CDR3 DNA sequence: TGCGCCAGCAGCCAAGAACAGGGGACCTCTGGGGCCAACGTCCTGACTTTC.

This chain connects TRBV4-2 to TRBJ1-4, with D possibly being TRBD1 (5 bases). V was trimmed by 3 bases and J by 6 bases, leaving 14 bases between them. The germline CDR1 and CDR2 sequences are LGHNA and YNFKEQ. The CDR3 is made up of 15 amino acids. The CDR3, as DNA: TGTGCCAGCAGCCAGGATGGGGGTTATTATGAAAAACTGTTTTTT. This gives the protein CASSQDGGYYEKLFF.

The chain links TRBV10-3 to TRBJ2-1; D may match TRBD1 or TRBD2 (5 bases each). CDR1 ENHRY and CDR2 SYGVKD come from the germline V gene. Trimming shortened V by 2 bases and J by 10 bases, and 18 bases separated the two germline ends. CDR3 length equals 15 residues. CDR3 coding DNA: TGTGCCATCAGTGAGGAGAGGGGCAGGGCAGACGAGCAGTTCTTC. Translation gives CAISEERGRADEQFF.

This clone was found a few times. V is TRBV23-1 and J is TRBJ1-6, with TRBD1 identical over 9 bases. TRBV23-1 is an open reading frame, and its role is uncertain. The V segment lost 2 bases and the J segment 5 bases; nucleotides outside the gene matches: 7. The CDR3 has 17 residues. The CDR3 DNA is TGCGCCAGCAGTCAAGTGGAGGACAGGGGCAATAATTCACCCCTCCACTTT. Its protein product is CASSQVEDRGNNSPLHF.

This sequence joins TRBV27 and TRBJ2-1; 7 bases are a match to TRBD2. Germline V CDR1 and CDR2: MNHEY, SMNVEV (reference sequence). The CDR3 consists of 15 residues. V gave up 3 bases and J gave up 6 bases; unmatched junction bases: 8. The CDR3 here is CASSLASGAFNEQFF. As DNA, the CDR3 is TGTGCCAGCAGTTTGGCCAGCGGGGCTTTCAATGAGCAGTTCTTC.

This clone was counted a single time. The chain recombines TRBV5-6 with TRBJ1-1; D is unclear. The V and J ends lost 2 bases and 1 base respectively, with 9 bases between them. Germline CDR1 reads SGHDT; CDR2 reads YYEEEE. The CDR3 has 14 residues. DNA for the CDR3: TGTGCCAGCAGCTTTGGGTCAGGGAACACTGAAGCTTTCTTT. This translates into CASSFGSGNTEAFF.